This TCR beta chain was sequenced for a study of T cell changes during pregnancy in multiple sclerosis. Sequencing used immunoSEQ multiplex PCR; TCRdb keeps in-frame clones, though not all of them. This sample yields 130,000 or so clones, of which roughly 92% are seen a single time; roughly 6.2% belongs to the top ten. This sequence originates from a female donor with multiple sclerosis, enrolled in a pregnancy study. The material was peripheral blood, obtained before pregnancy.

The CDR3 DNA reads as TGCAGCGTTAGGGGACAGGGGGCGAAAGGCTACACCTTC. Amino acids: CSVRGQGAKGYTF. The chain couples TRBV29-1 to TRBJ1-2; 12 bases line up with TRBD1. Germline V gives CDR1 SQVTM, CDR2 ANQGSEA. The CDR3 loop spans 13 amino acids. V was clipped by 5 bases and J by 8 bases; unmatched bases: 6.